One and the same sample provided the 18 T cell receptor beta chains below, sequenced in a study of technical replicates of blood from several donors. Generated by immunoSEQ multiplex PCR, the TCRdb table keeps only in-frame clones and is missing some. The top ten clones hold approximately 4.6% of a sample with about 69,000 clones, approximately 88% of them seen once. The sample taken for sequencing was PBMCs. The source of these receptors is a human donor in good health. Some clones in this sample may be carry-over from other donors' samples.

The chain employs TRBV28 and TRBJ2-5, with 9 bases lining up with TRBD2. V was pared by 6 bases and J by 2 bases, with 7 bases of the junction left unmatched. The germline gives CDR1 MDHEN, CDR2 SYDVKM. The CDR3 totals 15 residues. CDR3 amino acids: CASSRPAGGQETQYF. CDR3 DNA: TGTGCCAGCAGCCGTCCAGCGGGAGGACAAGAGACCCAGTACTTC.

The gene calls are TRBV19 and TRBJ1-5; 7 nucleotides match TRBD1. The length of the CDR3 is 14 residues. Trimming at V came to 5 bases and at J to 7 bases, leaving 8 bases not matched to a gene. Germline V lookup: CDR1 LNHDA, CDR2 SQIVND (reference sequence). The CDR3 bases are TGTGCCAGTAGTCGACAGGGAGAGTTGCAGCCCCAGCATTTT. Translating gives CASSRQGELQPQHF.

This clone has a single count. The J gene is TRBJ2-7, the V gene TRBV19; D is perhaps TRBD2 (6 bases). This CDR3 comprises 13 residues. Germline V gene sequence: CDR1 LNHDA, CDR2 SQIVND (reference sequence). Between the trimmed V and J ends, which lost 6 bases and 2 bases, there was a span of 11 bases. In nucleotides, the CDR3 is TGTGCCAGTAGCCCGCCGGGGGCCTACGAGCAGTACTTC. Its translation is CASSPPGAYEQYF.

The genes are TRBV9 and TRBJ2-5; weak D call: TRBD1 (6 bases). Trimming left V 2 bases short and J 2 bases short, with 7 bases between. The CDR3 is 13 amino acids. Germline-derived CDR1 and CDR2 are SGDLS and YYNGEE. The CDR3 DNA reads TGTGCCAGCAGCGTCGGGACACAAGAGACCCAGTACTTC. Translated: CASSVGTQETQYF.

The genes are TRBV5-4 and TRBJ2-7, with 12 bases that match TRBD2. J gave up 4 bases and V 4 bases, and 12 bases lay outside the gene matches. Germline V gene lookup returns CDR1 SGHNT and CDR2 YYREEE (reference sequence). The CDR3 extends over 17 amino acids. The CDR3 DNA reads as TGTGCCAGCAGCAGGATCCTAGCGGGGGGGCGTCGGTACGAGCAGTACTTC. Translated, it gives CASSRILAGGRRYEQYF. The full variable domain, in which reference TRBV5-4 and TRBJ2-7 provide the parts outside the CDR3, is ETGVTQSPTHLIKTRGQQVTLRCSSQSGHNTVSWYQQALGQGPQFIFQYYREEENGRGNFPPRFSGLQFPNYSSELNVNALELDDSALYLCASSRILAGGRRYEQYFGPGTRLTVT.

V gene TRBV6-5 combines with J gene TRBJ1-6; D is perhaps TRBD1 (5 bases). V was pared by 9 bases and J by 8 bases, with 14 bases between. The CDR3 spans 13 residues. Germline CDR1 is MNHEY and CDR2 is SVGAGI. The CDR3 loop is CASTSGGYSPLHF. The CDR3 DNA sequence: TGTGCCAGTACTAGCGGGGGATATTCACCCCTCCACTTT.

The J gene is TRBJ2-3, the V gene TRBV11-2, with D perhaps TRBD2 (5 bases). V was shortened by 7 bases and J by 3 bases, with 17 bases between the two germline ends. CDR1 SGHAT and CDR2 FQNNGV come from the germline V gene. This CDR3 has 15 amino acids. CDR3 loop: CASTPGSGGTDTQYF. The CDR3 nucleotides read TGTGCCAGCACCCCCGGGTCGGGCGGGACAGATACGCAGTATTTT.

This chain connects TRBV9 to TRBJ1-5, with D maybe TRBD1 (6 bases). Germline V lookup: CDR1 SGDLS, CDR2 YYNGEE. The CDR3 has 14 amino acids. The V and J ends lost 5 bases and 1 base respectively, with 10 bases between them. This CDR3 reads CASSAGASNQPQHF. The CDR3 DNA reads TGTGCCAGCAGTGCAGGGGCGAGCAATCAGCCCCAGCATTTT.

The rearrangement joins TRBV6-1 to TRBJ2-6; no firm D call. The CDR3 is 15 residues long. CDR1 and CDR2 (germline): MNHNS, SASEGT. V lost 5 bases and J lost 0, with 8 bases in between. The CDR3 protein is CASSIISSGANVLTF. CDR3 bases: TGTGCCAGCAGTATTATCAGCTCTGGGGCCAACGTCCTGACTTTC.

The rearrangement uses TRBV25-1 and TRBJ2-3; 7 bases are shared with TRBD1. Germline values: CDR1 MGHDK, CDR2 SYGVNS. The junction had 1 base not matched to a gene; V was cut back by 4 bases and J by 0 bases. CDR3 length equals 14 residues. The CDR3 protein is CASSGGGSTDTQYF. The CDR3 bases are TGTGCCAGCAGTGGAGGGGGCAGCACAGATACGCAGTATTTT.

The chain uses TRBV29-1 and TRBJ1-3; the D is unclear. Per the germline V gene, CDR1 is SQVTM and CDR2 is ANQGSEA. The CDR3 is made up of 15 amino acids. V lost 6 bases and J 0 bases, leaving 15 bases between the germline ends. DNA of the CDR3: TGCAGCGTAACCGACGGGGATTACTCTGGAAACACCATATATTTT. Protein product: CSVTDGDYSGNTIYF.

This chain links TRBV7-3 with TRBJ1-2; TRBD1 agrees at 7 bases. The CDR3 consists of 16 residues. Germline V gives CDR1 SGHTA, CDR2 FQGTGA. J lost 0 bases, V lost 5 bases, and 9 bases had no gene match. This CDR3 is CASSARDSGANYGYTF. CDR3 coding DNA: TGTGCCAGCAGCGCCCGGGACAGCGGAGCTAACTATGGCTACACCTTC.

The rearrangement uses TRBV30 and TRBJ2-3, with D perhaps TRBD1 (5 bases). Germline CDR1 GTSNPN, CDR2 SVGIG (reference sequence). Trimming cost V 2 bases and J 3 bases, with 12 bases left between them. The CDR3 covers 14 residues. The CDR3 loop is CAWSQGDETDTQYF. CDR3 in DNA: TGTGCCTGGAGTCAAGGGGATGAAACAGATACGCAGTATTTT. The complete variable domain, with remaining parts taken from reference TRBV30 and TRBJ2-3, reads SQTIHQWPATLVQPVGSPLSLECTVEGTSNPNLYWYRQAAGRGLQLLFYSVGIGQISSEVPQNLSASRPQDRQFILSSKKLLLSDSGFYLCAWSQGDETDTQYFGPGTRLTVL.

The V gene is TRBV18, the J gene TRBJ1-6, with a tentative D call TRBD1 (5 bases). Germline V lookup: CDR1 KGHSH, CDR2 LQKENI. V gave up 3 bases and J gave up 9 bases, with 15 bases separating them. This CDR3 has 15 amino acids. CDR3 protein: CASSPLTGGGSPLHF. As DNA, the CDR3 is TGTGCCAGCTCACCCCTAACGGGGGGAGGTTCACCCCTCCACTTT.

V gene TRBV7-9 combines with J gene TRBJ2-5; tentatively, D is TRBD2 (6 bases). This CDR3 has 15 residues. V was cut by 1 base and J by 5 bases, with 14 bases left in between. Germline CDR1 reads SEHNR; CDR2 reads FQNEAQ (reference sequence). The CDR3 bases are TGTGCCAGCAGCTTAGTTGCGGGGTCCCGTGAGACCCAGTACTTC. Its protein product is CASSLVAGSRETQYF.

The chain employs TRBV6-5 and TRBJ2-1, with a weak D call TRBD1 (6 bases). V lost 6 bases and J 4 bases, leaving 10 bases between the germline ends. This CDR3 contains 13 residues. Germline assignment: CDR1 MNHEY and CDR2 SVGAGI. CDR3 bases: TGTGCCAGCAGACAAGGACAGTACAATGAGCAGTTCTTC. Translated: CASRQGQYNEQFF.

Here the CDR3 DNA reads TGTGCCAGCTCCCTCTTCGGGGGAGAGACCCAGTACTTC. It codes for CASSLFGGETQYF. V gene TRBV18 combines with J gene TRBJ2-5; tentative D call: TRBD2 (6 bases). The ends were cut back, 6 bases at V and 4 bases at J, with 12 bases in the middle. From germline, CDR1 is KGHSH and CDR2 LQKENI. The CDR3 covers 13 residues.

This clone was counted a few times. The chain employs TRBV29-1 and TRBJ1-1, with 8 bases aligning to TRBD1. Unmatched junction bases numbered 7, after V lost 7 bases and J lost 3 bases. Per germline, CDR1 SQVTM and CDR2 ANQGSEA. The CDR3 loop spans 13 amino acids. The CDR3 region has the DNA TGCAGCGCAAAGGACAGGGCACACACTGAAGCTTTCTTT. As protein: CSAKDRAHTEAFF.